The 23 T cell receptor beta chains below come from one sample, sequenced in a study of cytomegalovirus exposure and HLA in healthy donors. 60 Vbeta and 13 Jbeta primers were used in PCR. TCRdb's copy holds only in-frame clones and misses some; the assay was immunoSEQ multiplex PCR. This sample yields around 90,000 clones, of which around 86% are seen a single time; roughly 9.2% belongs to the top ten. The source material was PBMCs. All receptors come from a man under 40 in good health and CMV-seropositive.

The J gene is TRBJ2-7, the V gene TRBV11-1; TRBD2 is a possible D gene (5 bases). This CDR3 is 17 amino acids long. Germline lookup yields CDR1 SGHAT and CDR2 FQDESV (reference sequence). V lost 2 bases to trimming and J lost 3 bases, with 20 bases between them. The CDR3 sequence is CASSLSVGMRFDYEQYF. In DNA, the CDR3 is TGTGCCAGCAGCTTATCGGTCGGGATGAGATTTGACTACGAGCAGTACTTC.

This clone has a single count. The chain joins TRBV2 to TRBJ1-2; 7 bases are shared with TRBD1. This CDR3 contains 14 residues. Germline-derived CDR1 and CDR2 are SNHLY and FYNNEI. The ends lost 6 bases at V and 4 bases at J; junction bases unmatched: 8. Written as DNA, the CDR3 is TGTGCCAGCAGCAGGGATCAGGGGGTCTATGGCTACACCTTC. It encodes CASSRDQGVYGYTF.

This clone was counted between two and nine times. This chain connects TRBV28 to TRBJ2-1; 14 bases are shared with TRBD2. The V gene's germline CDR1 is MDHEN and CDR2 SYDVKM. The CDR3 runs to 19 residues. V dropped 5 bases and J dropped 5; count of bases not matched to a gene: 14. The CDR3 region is CASSGRLAGGGLMDNEQFF. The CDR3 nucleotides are TGTGCCAGCAGTGGCAGACTAGCGGGAGGGGGATTAATGGACAATGAGCAGTTCTTC.

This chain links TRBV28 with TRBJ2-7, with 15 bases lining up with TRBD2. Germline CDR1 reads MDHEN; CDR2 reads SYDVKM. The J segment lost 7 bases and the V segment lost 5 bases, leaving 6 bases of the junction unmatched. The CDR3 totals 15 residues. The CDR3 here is CASSGGLAGGGEQYF. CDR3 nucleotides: TGTGCCAGCAGTGGGGGACTAGCGGGGGGTGGGGAGCAGTACTTC.

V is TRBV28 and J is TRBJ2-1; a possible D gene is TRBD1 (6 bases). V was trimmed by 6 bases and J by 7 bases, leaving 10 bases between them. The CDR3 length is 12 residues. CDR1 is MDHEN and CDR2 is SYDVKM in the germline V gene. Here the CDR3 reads CASRQGGNEQFF. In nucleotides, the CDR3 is TGTGCCAGCAGACAGGGTGGGAATGAGCAGTTCTTC.

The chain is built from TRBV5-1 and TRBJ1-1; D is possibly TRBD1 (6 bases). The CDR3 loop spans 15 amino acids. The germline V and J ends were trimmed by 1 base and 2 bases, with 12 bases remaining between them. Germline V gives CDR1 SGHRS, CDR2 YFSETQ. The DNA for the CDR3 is TGCGCCAGCAGCTTGTCCCAGGGGCGAAACACTGAAGCTTTCTTT. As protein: CASSLSQGRNTEAFF.

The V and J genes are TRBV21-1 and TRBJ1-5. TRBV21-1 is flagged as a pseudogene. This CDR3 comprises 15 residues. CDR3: CASSNAGYSNQPQHF. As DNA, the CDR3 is TGTGCCAGCAGCAACGCGGGATATAGCAATCAGCCCCAGCATTTT.

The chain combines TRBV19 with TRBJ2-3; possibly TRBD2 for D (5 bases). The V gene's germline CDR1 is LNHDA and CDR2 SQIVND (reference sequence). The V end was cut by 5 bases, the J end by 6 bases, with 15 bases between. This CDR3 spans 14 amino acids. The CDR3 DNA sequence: TGTGCCAGTAGTCGGCTAGCCCGGAGTGATACGCAGTATTTT. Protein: CASSRLARSDTQYF. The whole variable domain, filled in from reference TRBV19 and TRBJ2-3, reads DGGITQSPKYLFRKEGQNVTLSCEQNLNHDAMYWYRQDPGQGLRLIYYSQIVNDFQKGDIAEGYSVSREKKESFPLTVTSAQKNPTAFYLCASSRLARSDTQYFGPGTRLTVL.

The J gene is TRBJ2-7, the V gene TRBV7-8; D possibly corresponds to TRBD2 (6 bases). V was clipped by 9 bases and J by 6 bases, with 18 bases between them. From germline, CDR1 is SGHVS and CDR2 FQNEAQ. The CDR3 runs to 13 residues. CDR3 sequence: CASRDPPGGEQYF. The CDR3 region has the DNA TGTGCCAGTAGAGACCCGCCCGGGGGCGAGCAGTACTTC. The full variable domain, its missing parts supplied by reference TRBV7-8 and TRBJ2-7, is GAGVSQSPRYKVAKRGQDVALRCDPISGHVSLFWYQQALGQGPEFLTYFQNEAQLDKSGLPSDRFFAERPEGSVSTLKIQRTQQEDSAVYLCASRDPPGGEQYFGPGTRLTVT.

The CDR3, as DNA: TGTGCCAGCAGCCGGAGTCTGGCGGCCGGGGAAGGTGAGCAGTTCTTC. It encodes CASSRSLAAGEGEQFF. This chain connects TRBV5-6 to TRBJ2-1; a possible D gene is TRBD2 (5 bases). Germline V gene lookup returns CDR1 SGHDT and CDR2 YYEEEE. This CDR3 contains 16 residues. V was trimmed by 4 bases and J by 9 bases, leaving 23 bases between them. Drawing the rest from reference TRBV5-6 and TRBJ2-1, the complete variable domain is DAGVTQSPTHLIKTRGQQVTLRCSPKSGHDTVSWYQQALGQGPQFIFQYYEEEERQRGNFPDRFSGHQFPNYSSELNVNALLLGDSALYLCASSRSLAAGEGEQFFGPGTRLTVL.

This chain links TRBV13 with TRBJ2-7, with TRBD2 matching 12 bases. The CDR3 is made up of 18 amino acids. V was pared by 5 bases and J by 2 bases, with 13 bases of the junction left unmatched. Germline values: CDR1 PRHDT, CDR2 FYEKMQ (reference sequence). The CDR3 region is CASSPALSLAGGPYEQYF. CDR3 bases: TGTGCCAGCAGCCCCGCCCTTAGCCTAGCGGGAGGGCCCTACGAGCAGTACTTC.

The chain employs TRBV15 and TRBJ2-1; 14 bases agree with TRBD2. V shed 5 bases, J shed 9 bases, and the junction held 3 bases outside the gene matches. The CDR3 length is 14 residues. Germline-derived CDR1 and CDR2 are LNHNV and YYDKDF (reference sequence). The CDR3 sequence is CATSAGLAGVEQFF. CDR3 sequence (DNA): TGTGCCACCAGCGCGGGACTAGCGGGAGTTGAGCAGTTCTTC.

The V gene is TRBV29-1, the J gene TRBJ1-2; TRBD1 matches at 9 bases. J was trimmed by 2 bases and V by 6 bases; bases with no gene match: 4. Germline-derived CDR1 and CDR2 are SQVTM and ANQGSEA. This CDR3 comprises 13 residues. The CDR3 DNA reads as TGCAGCGTAGGGACAGGGATGAACTATGGCTACACCTTC. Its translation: CSVGTGMNYGYTF.

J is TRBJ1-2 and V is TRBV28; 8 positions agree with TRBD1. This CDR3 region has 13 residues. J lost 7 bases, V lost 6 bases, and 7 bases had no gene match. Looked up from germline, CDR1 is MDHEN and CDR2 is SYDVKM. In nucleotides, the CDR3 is TGTGCCAGCAGCTCCGGACAGGGTGGTGGCTACACCTTC. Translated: CASSSGQGGGYTF.

CDR3 bases: TGTGCCAGCAGTTTATCGGGCTGGCAGGGGCCTTCCTACGAGCAGTACTTC. As protein: CASSLSGWQGPSYEQYF. The chain joins TRBV27 to TRBJ2-7; D possibly corresponds to TRBD1 (6 bases). CDR3 length: 17 residues. V was pared by 0 bases and J by 1 base, with 16 bases between. Germline CDR1 and CDR2: MNHEY and SMNVEV (reference sequence).

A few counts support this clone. The DNA for the CDR3 is TGTGCCAGCAGCTTTTTTCTAGCGGGAGTGAGAGAGCAGTACTTC. Protein product: CASSFFLAGVREQYF. V gene TRBV7-2 combines with J gene TRBJ2-7, with TRBD2 matching 10 bases. V lost 3 bases and J lost 7; bases outside the gene matches: 9. Per germline, CDR1 SGHTA and CDR2 FQGNSA. This CDR3 spans 15 amino acids.

The CDR3 DNA is TGTGCCACCTCGACATTTAACTATGGCTACACCTTC. It encodes CATSTFNYGYTF. The V call is TRBV10-3, the J call TRBJ1-2; D gene unclear. The CDR3 loop spans 12 amino acids. Germline-derived CDR1 and CDR2 are ENHRY and SYGVKD. The V gene lost 10 bases and the J gene lost 1 base, with 10 bases spanning the gap.

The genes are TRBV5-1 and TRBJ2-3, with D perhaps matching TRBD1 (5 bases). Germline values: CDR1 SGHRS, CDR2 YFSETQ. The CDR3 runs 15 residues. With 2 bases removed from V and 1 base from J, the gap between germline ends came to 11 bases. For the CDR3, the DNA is TGCGCCAGCAGCTTTATGGCCAGGGGCACAGATACGCAGTATTTT. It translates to CASSFMARGTDTQYF.

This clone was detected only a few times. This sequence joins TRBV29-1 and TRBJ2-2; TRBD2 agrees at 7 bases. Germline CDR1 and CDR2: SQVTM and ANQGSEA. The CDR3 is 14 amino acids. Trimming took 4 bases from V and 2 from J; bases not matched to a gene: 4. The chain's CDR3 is CSVVPSGNTGELFF. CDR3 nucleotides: TGCAGCGTTGTCCCTAGCGGCAACACCGGGGAGCTGTTTTTT.

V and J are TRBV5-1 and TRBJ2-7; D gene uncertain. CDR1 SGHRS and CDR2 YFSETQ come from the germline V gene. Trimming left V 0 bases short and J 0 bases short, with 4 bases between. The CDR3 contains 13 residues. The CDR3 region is CASSLVDSYEQYF. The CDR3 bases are TGCGCCAGCAGCTTGGTAGACTCCTACGAGCAGTACTTC.

CDR3 region: CASSYSAGWSYEQYF. The CDR3 nucleotides are TGTGCCAGCAGTTACTCTGCAGGGTGGAGCTACGAGCAGTACTTC. This chain links TRBV6-5 with TRBJ2-7; the D gene is possibly TRBD1 (5 bases). This CDR3 is 15 amino acids long. From germline, CDR1 is MNHEY and CDR2 SVGAGI. V was pared by 0 bases and J by 3 bases, with 12 bases between.

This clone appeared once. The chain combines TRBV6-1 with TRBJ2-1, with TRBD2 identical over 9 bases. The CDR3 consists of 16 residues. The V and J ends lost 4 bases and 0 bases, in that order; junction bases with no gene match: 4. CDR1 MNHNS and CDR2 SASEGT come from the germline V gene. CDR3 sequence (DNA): TGTGCCAGCAGTGGTGGAGCGGGAGGCTCCTACAATGAGCAGTTCTTC. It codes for CASSGGAGGSYNEQFF.

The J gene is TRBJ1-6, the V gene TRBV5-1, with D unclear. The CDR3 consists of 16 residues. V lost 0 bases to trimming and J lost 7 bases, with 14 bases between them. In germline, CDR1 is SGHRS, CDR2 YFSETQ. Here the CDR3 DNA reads TGCGCCAGCAGCTTGGTTCCCGGACTGGCAAATTCACCCCTCCACTTT. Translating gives CASSLVPGLANSPLHF.